This TCR beta chain came from a study of blood T cells in healthy people across ages. On the study more broadly: Template switching recovered approximately one barcoded beta molecule for every two T cells.

Those donating, healthy Caucasian individuals from Russia, were aged 6 to 90. Total RNA extraction produced at least 5.5 micrograms (per sample) for the study. The second PCR ran roughly 6 to 12 cycles with a sample-barcoded 5' primer and J-beta primers. Unique molecular identifiers of 12 random nucleotides labeled each cDNA. TCRdb fed the 5' RACE reads into MiXCR, producing one record per CDR3 protein. The table has 650,000 to 1,000,000 distinct CDR3 sequences, roughly 34% seen once. The germline V gene encodes CDR1 SGHRS and CDR2 YFSETQ. The CDR3 runs to 14 residues. The receptor was isolated from a man aged 18 to 29 in good health. The sequenced sample consisted of blood. The chain links TRBV5-1 to TRBJ2-5; TRBD1 matches at 7 bases. Near its end, the DNA agrees better with TRBJ2-7, so the J call may be wrong. CDR3 DNA: TGCGCCAGCAGTGATCTGTCAGGGGGCTACGAGCAGTACTTC. Its translation: CASSDLSGGYEQYF.